The 15 T cell receptor beta chains given below trace back to one sample, sequenced in a study of blood T cell repertoires in COVID-19. The protocol was immunoSEQ multiplex PCR, while the TCRdb copy is restricted to in-frame clones and leaves out a portion. The sample lists approximately 440,000 clones; around 90% were seen once. Input material: PBMCs or T cells enriched from blood (not recorded which). The source of these receptors is a man aged 18 to 35 who had recovered from COVID-19.

J is TRBJ2-3 and V is TRBV11-2; D perhaps matches TRBD2 (6 bases). The CDR3 has 17 residues. Germline CDR1 and CDR2: SGHAT and FQNNGV. The V and J ends lost 6 bases and 5 bases respectively, with 24 bases between them. CDR3 sequence reads: CASRRRGGDGFLDTQYF. DNA for the CDR3: TGTGCCAGCAGACGAAGAGGCGGGGACGGGTTCTTAGATACGCAGTATTTT.

This clone was picked up a small number of times. V usage is TRBV11-2 and J usage is TRBJ1-1; TRBD1 might be the D (6 bases). The germline CDR1 and CDR2 sequences are SGHAT and FQNNGV. The V end was cut by 5 bases, the J end by 3 bases, with 16 bases between. This CDR3 comprises 15 residues. The CDR3 region is CASSHYRQVDTEAFF. The CDR3 nucleotides read TGTGCCAGCAGCCACTATAGACAGGTTGACACTGAAGCTTTCTTT. Complete variable domain (other parts from reference TRBV11-2 and TRBJ1-1): EAGVAQSPRYKIIEKRQSVAFWCNPISGHATLYWYQQILGQGPKLLIQFQNNGVVDDSQLPKDRFSAERLKGVDSTLKIQPAKLEDSAVYLCASSHYRQVDTEAFFGQGTRLTVV.

The chain couples TRBV19 to TRBJ1-1; D is undetermined. Germline CDR1 LNHDA, CDR2 SQIVND (reference sequence). This CDR3 has 15 residues. V shed 7 bases and J shed 0 bases, with 15 bases lying between them. The CDR3 reads CASTTSLNLNTEAFF. The CDR3 DNA reads as TGTGCCAGTACCACCAGTTTAAACCTGAACACTGAAGCTTTCTTT.

The CDR3, as DNA: TGCGCCAGTTCGGACAGGGACCTGGGAGCTGAAGCTTTCTTT. It is translated as CASSDRDLGAEAFF. This chain joins TRBV4-1 and TRBJ1-1, with 8 bases identical to TRBD1. Germline CDR1 MGHRA, CDR2 YSYEKL. The CDR3 covers 14 residues. Trimming took 9 bases from V and 6 from J; bases not matched to a gene: 12.

The genes are TRBV28 and TRBJ2-1, with 7 bases aligning to TRBD2. V trimming: 6 bases; J trimming: 15 bases; junction bases outside the gene matches: 11. Germline V gene data show CDR1 as MDHEN and CDR2 as SYDVKM. This CDR3 spans 12 amino acids. CDR3 in amino acids: CASSSSSGGRFF. The CDR3 region has the DNA TGTGCCAGCAGCAGCTCTAGCGGTGGTCGGTTCTTC. The whole variable domain, filled in from reference TRBV28 and TRBJ2-1, reads DVKVTQSSRYLVKRTGEKVFLECVQDMDHENMFWYRQDPGLGLRLIYFSYDVKMKEKGDIPEGYSVSREKKERFSLILESASTNQTSMYLCASSSSSGGRFFGPGTRLTVL.

The rearrangement uses TRBV23-1 and TRBJ2-5; D remains unclear. TRBV23-1 is noted as an ORF with a role that remains uncertain. The CDR3 spans 13 residues. Deletions cut 4 bases from V and 9 bases from J, with 15 bases between. CDR3 bases: TGCGCCAGCAGTCTTCCCCTGGGTGAGGCCCAGTACTTC. This sequence encodes CASSLPLGEAQYF.

The V gene is TRBV11-2, the J gene TRBJ1-2; the match to TRBD1 covers 9 bases. Per germline, CDR1 SGHAT and CDR2 FQNNGV. This CDR3 is built from 13 residues. The J segment lost 8 bases and the V segment lost 5 bases, leaving 6 bases of the junction unmatched. The DNA of the CDR3 is TGTGCCAGCAGCGGCTACAGGGGGCCGGGCTACACCTTC. It yields the protein CASSGYRGPGYTF.

This chain uses TRBV11-2 with TRBJ1-2; 8 nucleotides match TRBD1. The CDR3 runs to 15 residues. From germline, CDR1 is SGHAT and CDR2 FQNNGV. The V and J ends lost 3 bases and 2 bases, in that order; junction bases with no gene match: 5. The DNA of the CDR3 is TGTGCCAGCAGCTTGGGTCCAGGGGGCAACTATGGCTACACCTTC. Residues: CASSLGPGGNYGYTF.

The chain has TRBV19 and TRBJ1-5; 7 bases are shared with TRBD1. The V gene's germline CDR1 is LNHDA and CDR2 SQIVND (reference sequence). The CDR3 totals 15 residues. The ends lost 6 bases at V and 4 bases at J; junction bases unmatched: 9. In nucleotides, the CDR3 is TGTGCCAGTAGGCTCCTAGGGACAGAAAATCAGCCCCAGCATTTT. It yields the protein CASRLLGTENQPQHF.

This rearrangement joins TRBV19 to TRBJ1-6; D is unresolved. The CDR3 length is 13 residues. V lost 7 bases to trimming and J lost 0 bases, with 4 bases between them. Germline V gene data show CDR1 as LNHDA and CDR2 as SQIVND (reference sequence). CDR3 in amino acids: CASTVSYNSPLHF. In DNA form, the CDR3 reads TGTGCCAGTACAGTCTCCTATAATTCACCCCTCCACTTT.

V gene TRBV7-9 combines with J gene TRBJ2-2; D is possibly TRBD1 (6 bases). V lost 5 bases and J 6 bases, leaving 13 bases between the germline ends. In germline, CDR1 is SEHNR, CDR2 FQNEAQ (reference sequence). The length of the CDR3 is 14 residues. The CDR3 here is CASSPIGGPGELFF. The CDR3, as DNA: TGTGCCAGCAGCCCAATTGGGGGCCCCGGGGAGCTGTTTTTT.

The rearrangement links TRBV30 to TRBJ2-5, with TRBD2 as a possible D gene (7 bases). Germline V gene lookup returns CDR1 GTSNPN and CDR2 SVGIG (reference sequence). The CDR3 consists of 12 residues. The germline V and J ends were trimmed by 4 bases and 4 bases, with 10 bases remaining between them. For the CDR3, the DNA is TGTGCCTGGAATAGGGGGGGAGAGACCCAGTACTTC. Protein: CAWNRGGETQYF.

The genes are TRBV10-2 and TRBJ1-1, with a possible D match to TRBD1 (5 bases). CDR1 WSHSY and CDR2 SAAADI come from the germline V gene. There are 12 residues in the CDR3. V was clipped by 7 bases and J by 3 bases, with 9 bases between them. The chain's CDR3 is CASMLGHTEAFF. CDR3 bases: TGCGCCAGCATGTTGGGGCACACTGAAGCTTTCTTT.

The chain employs TRBV5-5 and TRBJ2-3; the match to TRBD1 covers 7 bases. CDR3 length: 12 amino acids. Unmatched junction bases numbered 6, after V lost 4 bases and J lost 10 bases. CDR1 is SGHKS and CDR2 is YYEKEE in the germline V gene (reference sequence). The CDR3 spells CASSPRQGPQYF. CDR3 nucleotides: TGTGCCAGCAGCCCAAGACAGGGTCCGCAGTATTTT.

This chain links TRBV14 with TRBJ2-7; D is perhaps TRBD2 (6 bases). Deletions cut 1 base from V and 0 bases from J, with 10 bases between. The CDR3 runs 15 residues. CDR1 and CDR2 (germline): SGHDN, FVKESK. CDR3 DNA sequence: TGTGCCAGCAGCCAAGGGGGGGTGAGCTCCTACGAGCAGTACTTC. Amino acids: CASSQGGVSSYEQYF. Based on the CDR3 plus reference TRBV14 and TRBJ2-7, the full variable domain is EAGVTQFPSHSVIEKGQTVTLRCDPISGHDNLYWYRRVMGKEIKFLLHFVKESKQDESGMPNNRFLAERTGGTYSTLKVQPAELEDSGVYFCASSQGGVSSYEQYFGPGTRLTVT.